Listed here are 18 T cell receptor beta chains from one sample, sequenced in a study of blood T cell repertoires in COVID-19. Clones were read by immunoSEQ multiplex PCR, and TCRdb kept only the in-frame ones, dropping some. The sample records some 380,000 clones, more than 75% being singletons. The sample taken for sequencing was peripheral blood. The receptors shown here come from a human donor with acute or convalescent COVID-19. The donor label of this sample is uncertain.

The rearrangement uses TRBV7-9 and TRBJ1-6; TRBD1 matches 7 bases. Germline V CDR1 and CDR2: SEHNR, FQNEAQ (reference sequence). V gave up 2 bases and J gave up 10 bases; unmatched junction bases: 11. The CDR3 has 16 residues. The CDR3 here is CASSLTGDVGASPLHF. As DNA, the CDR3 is TGTGCCAGCAGCTTAACAGGGGACGTGGGGGCATCACCCCTCCACTTT.

The CDR3 nucleotides read TGTGCCAGCAGCTTTTCGTCTTTGCGGGAGGGCCTCGATGAGCAGTTCTTC. Protein: CASSFSSLREGLDEQFF. The chain links TRBV7-9 to TRBJ2-1; 9 bases fit TRBD2. The V gene's germline CDR1 is SEHNR and CDR2 FQNEAQ (reference sequence). V lost 3 bases and J lost 8; bases outside the gene matches: 14. This CDR3 spans 17 amino acids.

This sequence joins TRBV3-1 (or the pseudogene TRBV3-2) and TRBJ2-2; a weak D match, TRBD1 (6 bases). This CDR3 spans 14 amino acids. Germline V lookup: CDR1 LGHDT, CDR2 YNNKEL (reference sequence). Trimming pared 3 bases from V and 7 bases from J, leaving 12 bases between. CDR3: CASSHNRAGGELFF. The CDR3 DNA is TGTGCCAGCAGCCATAACAGGGCGGGCGGGGAGCTGTTTTTT.

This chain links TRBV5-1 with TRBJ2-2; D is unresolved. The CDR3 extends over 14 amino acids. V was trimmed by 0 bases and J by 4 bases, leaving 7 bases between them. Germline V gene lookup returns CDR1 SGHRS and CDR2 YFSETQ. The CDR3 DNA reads TGCGCCAGCAGCTTGGATGGAGTCACCGGGGAGCTGTTTTTT. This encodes CASSLDGVTGELFF.

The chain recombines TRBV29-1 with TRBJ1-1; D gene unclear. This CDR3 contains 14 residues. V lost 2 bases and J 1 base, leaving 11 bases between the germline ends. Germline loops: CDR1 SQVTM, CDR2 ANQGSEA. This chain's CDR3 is CSVEFGFGNTEAFF. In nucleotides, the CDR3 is TGCAGCGTTGAATTTGGTTTCGGGAACACTGAAGCTTTCTTT. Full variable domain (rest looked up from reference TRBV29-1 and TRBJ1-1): SAVISQKPSRDICQRGTSLTIQCQVDSQVTMMFWYRQQPGQSLTLIATANQGSEATYESGFVIDKFPISRPNLTFSTLTVSNMSPEDSSIYLCSVEFGFGNTEAFFGQGTRLTVV.

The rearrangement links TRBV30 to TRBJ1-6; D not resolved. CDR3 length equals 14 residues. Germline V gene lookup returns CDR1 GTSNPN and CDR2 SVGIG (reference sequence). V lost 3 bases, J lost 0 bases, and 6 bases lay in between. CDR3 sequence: CAWSRNSYNSPLHF. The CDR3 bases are TGTGCCTGGAGCCGTAACTCCTATAATTCACCCCTCCACTTT.

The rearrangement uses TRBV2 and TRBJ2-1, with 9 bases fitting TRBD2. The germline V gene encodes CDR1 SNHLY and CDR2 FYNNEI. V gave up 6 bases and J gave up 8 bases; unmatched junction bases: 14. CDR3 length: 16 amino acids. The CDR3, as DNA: TGTGCCAGCAGCTATTCTCGTCCAGCGGGAGGCCATGAGCAGTTCTTC. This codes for CASSYSRPAGGHEQFF.

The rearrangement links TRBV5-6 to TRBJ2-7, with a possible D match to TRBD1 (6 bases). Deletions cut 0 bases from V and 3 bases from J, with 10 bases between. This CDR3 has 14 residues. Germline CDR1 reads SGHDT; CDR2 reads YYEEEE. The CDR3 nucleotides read TGTGCCAGCAGCTTGGCAGGGGCCTACTACGAGCAGTACTTC. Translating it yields CASSLAGAYYEQYF.

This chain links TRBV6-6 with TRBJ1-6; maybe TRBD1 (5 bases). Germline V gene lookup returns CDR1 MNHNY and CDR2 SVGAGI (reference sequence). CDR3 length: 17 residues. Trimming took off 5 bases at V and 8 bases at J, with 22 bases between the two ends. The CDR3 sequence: CASSRRSGLQGDSPLHF. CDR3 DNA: TGTGCCAGCAGTCGGCGTTCGGGACTTCAGGGCGATTCACCCCTCCACTTT.

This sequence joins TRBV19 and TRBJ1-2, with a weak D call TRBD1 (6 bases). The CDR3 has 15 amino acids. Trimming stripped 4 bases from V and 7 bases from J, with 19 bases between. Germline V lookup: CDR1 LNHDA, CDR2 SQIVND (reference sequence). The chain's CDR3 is CASSTLSGGQGGYTF. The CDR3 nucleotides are TGTGCCAGTAGTACCCTGTCGGGGGGGCAAGGTGGCTACACCTTC.

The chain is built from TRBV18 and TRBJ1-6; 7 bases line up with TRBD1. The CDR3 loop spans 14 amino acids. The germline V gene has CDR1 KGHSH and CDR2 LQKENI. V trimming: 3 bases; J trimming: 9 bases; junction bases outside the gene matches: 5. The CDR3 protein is CASSPGQVGSPLHF. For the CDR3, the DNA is TGTGCCAGCTCACCCGGACAGGTCGGTTCACCCCTCCACTTT.

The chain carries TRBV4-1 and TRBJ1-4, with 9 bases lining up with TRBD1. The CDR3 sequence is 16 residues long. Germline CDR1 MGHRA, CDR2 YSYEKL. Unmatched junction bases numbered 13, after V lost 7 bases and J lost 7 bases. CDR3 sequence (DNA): TGCGCCAGCAACGAACCTGGAACAGGGGGCCGTGAAAAACTGTTTTTT. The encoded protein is CASNEPGTGGREKLFF.

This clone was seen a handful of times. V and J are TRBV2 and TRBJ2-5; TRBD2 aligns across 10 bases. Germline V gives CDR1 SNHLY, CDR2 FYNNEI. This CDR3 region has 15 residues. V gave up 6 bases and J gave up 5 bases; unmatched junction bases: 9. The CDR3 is CASRRGSGGLETQYF. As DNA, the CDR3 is TGTGCCAGCAGGCGAGGTAGCGGGGGGTTGGAGACCCAGTACTTC.

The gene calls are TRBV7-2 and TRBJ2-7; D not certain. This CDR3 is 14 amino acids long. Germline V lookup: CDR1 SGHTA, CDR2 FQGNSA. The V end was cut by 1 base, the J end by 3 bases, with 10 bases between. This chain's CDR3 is CASSLERDFYEQYF. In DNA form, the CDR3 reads TGTGCCAGCAGCTTAGAAAGAGATTTCTACGAGCAGTACTTC.

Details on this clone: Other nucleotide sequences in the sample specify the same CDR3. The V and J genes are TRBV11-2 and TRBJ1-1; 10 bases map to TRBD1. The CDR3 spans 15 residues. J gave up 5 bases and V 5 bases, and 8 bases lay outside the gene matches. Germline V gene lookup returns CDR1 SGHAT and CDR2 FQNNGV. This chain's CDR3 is CASSRRDRGGTEAFF. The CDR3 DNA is TGTGCCAGCAGCCGCCGGGACAGGGGTGGGACTGAAGCTTTCTTT.

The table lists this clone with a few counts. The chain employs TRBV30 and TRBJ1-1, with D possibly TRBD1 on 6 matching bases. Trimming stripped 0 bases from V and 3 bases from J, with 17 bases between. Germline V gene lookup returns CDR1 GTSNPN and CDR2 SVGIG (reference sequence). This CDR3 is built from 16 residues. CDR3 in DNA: TGTGCCTGGAGTGTATGGGGGCGCGGGCGGGACACTGAAGCTTTCTTT. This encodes CAWSVWGRGRDTEAFF. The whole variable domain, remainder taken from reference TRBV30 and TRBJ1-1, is SQTIHQWPATLVQPVGSPLSLECTVEGTSNPNLYWYRQAAGRGLQLLFYSVGIGQISSEVPQNLSASRPQDRQFILSSKKLLLSDSGFYLCAWSVWGRGRDTEAFFGQGTRLTVV.

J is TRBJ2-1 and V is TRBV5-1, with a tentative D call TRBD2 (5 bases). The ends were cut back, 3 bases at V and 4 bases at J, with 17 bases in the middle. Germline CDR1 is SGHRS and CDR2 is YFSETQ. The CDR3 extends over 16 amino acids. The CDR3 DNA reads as TGCGCCAGCAGCTCCTTAGGGCTAGCTGGGTACAATGAGCAGTTCTTC. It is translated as CASSSLGLAGYNEQFF.

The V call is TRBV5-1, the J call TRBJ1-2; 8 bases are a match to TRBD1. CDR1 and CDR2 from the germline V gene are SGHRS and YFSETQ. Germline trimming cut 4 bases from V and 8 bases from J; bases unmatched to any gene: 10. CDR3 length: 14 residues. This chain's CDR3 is CASSHLDRVEGYTF. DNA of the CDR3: TGCGCCAGCAGCCATTTGGACAGGGTGGAGGGCTACACCTTC. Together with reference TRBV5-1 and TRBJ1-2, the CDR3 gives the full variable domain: KAGVTQTPRYLIKTRGQQVTLSCSPISGHRSVSWYQQTPGQGLQFLFEYFSETQRNKGNFPGRFSGRQFSNSRSEMNVSTLELGDSALYLCASSHLDRVEGYTFGSGTRLTVV.